This TCR beta chain was obtained from a study of T cell clonality in common variable immunodeficiency (dated by TCRdb to the mid-2010s). There are many counts of this clone. Its antigen remains unidentified. The read comes to an end 3 residues before the CDR3 does, leaving the germline J gene to fill in the end. Overall results and qualifications from the work: It was noted by the authors that sequencing of the repertoires of T cell subpopulations would be needed to clarify the cause of the increased clonality in CVID. TCRbeta clonality was higher in CVID subjects than in healthy controls (t-test p = 0.018), and the increase was most characteristic of about a third of subjects. CVID TCRbeta sequences were reported to have fewer deletions and N-nucleotide insertions and to lack highly modified clones with 13 or more V deletions. CVID subjects shared fewer TCRbeta clones with each other than healthy controls did (p < 0.0001). Correlations between repertoire features and clinical complications were limited by patient heterogeneity within the CVID cohort. Despite equal DNA input, controls averaged roughly 80,000 unique sequences per sample versus about 31,547 in CVID samples.

Both CVID patients and healthy controls were predominantly of Caucasian heritage. From each donor, about 4.5 to 9 ml of heparinized peripheral whole blood was collected. Genomic DNA from adults with common variable immune deficiency (CVID) and from healthy adult controls was used to sequence TCRbeta CDR3 repertoires. The control group comprised about 22 healthy adult volunteers, approximately twelve female and approximately ten male, aged about 23 to 75 years with a mean age of around 37. Diluted blood was density-centrifuged over Hypaque 1077 or Ficoll-Paque to isolate peripheral blood mononuclear cells. Unsorted mononuclear cells served as the source of genomic DNA, which was extracted either by Qiagen column purification or by a centrifugation-based method. CVID samples and control samples contributed equivalent amounts of genomic DNA as sequencing input. For every sample, a 60 bp segment covering the rearranged TCRbeta CDR3 region was amplified and then sequenced. The immunoSEQ assay, a bias-corrected multiplex PCR combined with high-throughput sequencing, was used to amplify TCRbeta. Per the source publication's procedure: Every unique nucleotide sequence counted as a clone and was annotated with V, D and J genes, copy number and frequency. Sequences were labeled productive if in frame, and non-productive if out of frame or containing stop codons. Clonality was calculated from Shannon's entropy as previously described. The predicted amino acid sequences of productive clones were used to derive mean CDR3 Kyte-Doolittle hydropathy. Using the R hclust function, scaled V gene usage was clustered hierarchically with Manhattan distance and complete linkage. Sharing of clones by CDR3 amino acid sequence was evaluated through resampling of 12 repertoires per group over 100 rounds. Repertoires were searched for 70 published EBV-specific and fewer than 300 published CMV-specific TCRbeta sequences. A couple of CVID samples yielding fewer than 10,000 sequences were excluded from analysis, leaving approximately 40 CVID repertoires. TCRdb stores this immuneACCESS table with in-frame sequences only. Part of the clones is absent; in the studies checked, under half of the shortfall reflects unresolved V genes, and no reason is known for the rest. V, J and clone size were drawn from that table, and D and trimming were deduced from the DNA. For this sample, approximately 81,000 clones appear and none is a singleton. About 0.8% of the sample rests with the top ten.

The V and J ends are trimmed by 2 bases and 3 bases, leaving 7 bases between them. The CDR3 covers 14 residues, taking in both the cysteine and the phenylalanine. Only the CDR3 bases that were read are kept: 33 of them, in frame from base 1. Via the germline V gene, CDR1 is SGHTA and CDR2 FQGTGA. This sequence uses TRBV7-3 and TRBJ2-2, with TRBD1 perhaps the D gene, on 5 matching bases. The material sequenced was peripheral blood mononuclear cells. The source is a person aged 18 to 69 in good health. Incomplete CDR3 DNA: TGTGCCAGCAGCTTATTCAGGGACACCGGGGAG. It encodes CASSLFRDTGE. The CDR3 as a whole reads CASSLFRDTGELFF.